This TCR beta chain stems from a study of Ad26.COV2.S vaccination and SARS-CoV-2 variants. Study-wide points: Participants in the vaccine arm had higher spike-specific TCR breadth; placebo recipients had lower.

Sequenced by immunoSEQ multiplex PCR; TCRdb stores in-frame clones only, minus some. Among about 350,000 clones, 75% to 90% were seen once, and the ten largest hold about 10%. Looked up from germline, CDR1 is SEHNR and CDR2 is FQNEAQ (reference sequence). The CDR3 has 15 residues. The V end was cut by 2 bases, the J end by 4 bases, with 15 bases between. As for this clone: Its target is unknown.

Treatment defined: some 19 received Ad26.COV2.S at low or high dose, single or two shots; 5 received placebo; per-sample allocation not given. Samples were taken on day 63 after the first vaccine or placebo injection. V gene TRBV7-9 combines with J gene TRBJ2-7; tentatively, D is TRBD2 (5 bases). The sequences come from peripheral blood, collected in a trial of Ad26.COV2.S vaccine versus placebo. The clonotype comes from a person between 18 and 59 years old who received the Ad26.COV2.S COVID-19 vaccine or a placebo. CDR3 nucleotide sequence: TGTGCCAGCAGCTTATTTGCGACTACGAGTTACGAGCAGTACTTC. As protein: CASSLFATTSYEQYF.